This T cell receptor beta chain was sequenced in a study of PD-1 blockade in classical Hodgkin lymphoma. Points from the study as a whole: Healthy donors were reported to have higher baseline TCR diversity than newly diagnosed patients. In CD4+ cells, TCR diversity went up significantly by C4D1, but in CD8+ cells it did not. Repertoires differed for reasons still undefined, possibly disease activity or prior therapy.

Germline V gene sequence: CDR1 DFQATT, CDR2 SNEGSKA (reference sequence). The CDR3 is made up of 10 amino acids. Unmatched junction bases numbered 4, after V lost 8 bases and J lost 7 bases. Points on this clone: Antigen specificity is unknown.

TCRdb's table, derived via immunoSEQ multiplex PCR, lists solely in-frame clones and lacks some. The table shows more than 85,000 clones, with nearly 95% occurring only once. Every patient was affected by relapse after autologous stem cell transplantation, while exposure to brentuximab vedotin was not uniform. Under best response, outcomes were complete response, partial response or progressive disease. The J gene is TRBJ2-7, the V gene TRBV20-1; 8 nucleotides match TRBD2. This sample comprised peripheral blood mononuclear cells (PBMCs), obtained before the second cycle of nivolumab. The sequence was obtained from a human donor with classical Hodgkin lymphoma. CDR3 loop: CSPPGGEQYF. CDR3 nucleotide sequence: TGCAGTCCCCCGGGGGGGGAGCAGTACTTC.